This T cell receptor (beta chain) comes out of a study of blood T cell repertoires in COVID-19. As for the study in general: Donors in the United States, Italy and Spain gave samples during acute or convalescent COVID-19.

Germline lookup yields CDR1 SNHLY and CDR2 FYNNEI. V was clipped by 6 bases and J by 9 bases; unmatched bases: 5. The CDR3 has 14 residues. Per the original methods: Reference gene primer amplification gave nucleated cell count estimates. Profiled with immunoSEQ multiplex PCR; TCRdb holds only in-frame clones, not every one. That table furnishes V, J and clone size, whereas the DNA furnished D and trimming. The repertoire consists of approximately 210,000 clones, with around 82% occurring once and the leading ten covering approximately 12%. This chain joins TRBV2 and TRBJ2-1, with 13 bases fitting TRBD2. This TCR came from a woman between 35 and 50 years old with acute or convalescent COVID-19. The sequenced sample was peripheral blood. This CDR3 is CASRSTSGRSEQFF. The CDR3 bases are TGTGCCAGCAGATCGACTAGCGGGAGGTCTGAGCAGTTCTTC.